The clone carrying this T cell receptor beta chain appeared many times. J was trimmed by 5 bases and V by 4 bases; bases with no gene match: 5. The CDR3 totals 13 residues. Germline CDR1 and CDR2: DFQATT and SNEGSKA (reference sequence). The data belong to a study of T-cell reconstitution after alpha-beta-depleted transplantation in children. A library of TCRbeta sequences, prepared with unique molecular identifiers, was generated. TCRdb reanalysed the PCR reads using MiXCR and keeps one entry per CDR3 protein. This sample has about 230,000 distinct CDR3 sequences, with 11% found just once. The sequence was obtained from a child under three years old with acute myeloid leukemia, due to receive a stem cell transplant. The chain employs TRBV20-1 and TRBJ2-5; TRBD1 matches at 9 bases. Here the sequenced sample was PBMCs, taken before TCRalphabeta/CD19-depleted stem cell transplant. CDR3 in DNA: TGCAGTGCTAAACAGGGGGCGTTGGAGACCCAGTACTTC. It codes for CSAKQGALETQYF.